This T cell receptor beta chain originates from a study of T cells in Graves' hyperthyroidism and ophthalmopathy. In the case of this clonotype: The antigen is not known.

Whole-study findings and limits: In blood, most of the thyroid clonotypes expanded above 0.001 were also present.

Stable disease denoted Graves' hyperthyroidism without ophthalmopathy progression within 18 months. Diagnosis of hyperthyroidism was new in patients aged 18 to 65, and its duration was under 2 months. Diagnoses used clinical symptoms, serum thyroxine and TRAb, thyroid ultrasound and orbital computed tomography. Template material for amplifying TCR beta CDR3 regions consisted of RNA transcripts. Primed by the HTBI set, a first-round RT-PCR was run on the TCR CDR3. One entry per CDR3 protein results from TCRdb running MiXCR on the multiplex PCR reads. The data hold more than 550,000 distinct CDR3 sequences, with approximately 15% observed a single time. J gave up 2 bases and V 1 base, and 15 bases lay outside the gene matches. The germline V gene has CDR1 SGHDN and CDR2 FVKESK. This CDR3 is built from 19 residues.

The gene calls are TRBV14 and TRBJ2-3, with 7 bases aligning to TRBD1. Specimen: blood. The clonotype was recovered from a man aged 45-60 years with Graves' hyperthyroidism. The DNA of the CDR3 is TGTGCCAGCAGCCAAGTAGGGAACCCGACAGGGTCGGCCACAGATACGCAGTATTTT. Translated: CASSQVGNPTGSATDTQYF.